This T cell receptor beta chain was recovered during a study of STAT5B mutations in CD4+ large granular lymphocyte leukemia. As for the study in general: Among healthy controls, a particular HLA allele went with more CDR3 'QG' motifs.

Original processing notes: The detection floor for productive clonotype frequency was 2.59 x 10-5. The assay was immunoSEQ multiplex PCR, and TCRdb's table has in-frame clones only and misses some. V and J calls and clone size follow that table, whereas D and trimming were derived from the DNA. There are about 31,000 clones in the sample; about two thirds occur only once, and around 1.1% lies in the top ten. Study-wide results and limits: Without putative leukemic clones, patient CD4-sorted repertoires remained more clonal than healthy CD4+ repertoires. About a quarter of private leukemic clonotypes occurred rarely in other patients' non-leukemic repertoires.

V lost 0 bases, J lost 1 base, and 4 bases stayed unmatched. CDR3 length equals 16 residues. The germline V gene has CDR1 SGHRS and CDR2 YFSETQ. About this clone itself: Its antigen is as yet unknown.

V and J are TRBV5-1 and TRBJ2-3; 8 nucleotides agree with TRBD2. This receptor was obtained from a human donor in good health. The sequenced material came from CD4+ T cells from blood buffy coats. CDR3: CASSLGPTSGTDTQYF. The CDR3 DNA follows: TGCGCCAGCAGCTTGGGCCCGACTAGCGGCACAGATACGCAGTATTTT.